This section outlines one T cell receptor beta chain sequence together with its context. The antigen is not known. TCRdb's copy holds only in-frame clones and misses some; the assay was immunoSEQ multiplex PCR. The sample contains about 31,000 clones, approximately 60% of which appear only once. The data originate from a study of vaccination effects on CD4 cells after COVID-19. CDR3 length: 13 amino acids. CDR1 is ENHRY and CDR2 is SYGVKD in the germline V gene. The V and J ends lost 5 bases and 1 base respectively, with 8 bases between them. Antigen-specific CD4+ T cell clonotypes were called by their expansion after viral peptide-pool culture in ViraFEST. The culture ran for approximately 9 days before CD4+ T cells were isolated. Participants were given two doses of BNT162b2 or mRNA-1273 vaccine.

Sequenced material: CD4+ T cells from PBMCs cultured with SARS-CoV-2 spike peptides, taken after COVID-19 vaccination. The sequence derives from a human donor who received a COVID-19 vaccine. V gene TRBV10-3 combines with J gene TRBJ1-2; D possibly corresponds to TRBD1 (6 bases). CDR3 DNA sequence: TGTGCCATCAGTTTACAGGGTAACTATGGCTACACCTTC. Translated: CAISLQGNYGYTF.